The clone carrying this T cell receptor beta chain was seen a few times. The antigen is unknown. These data belong to a study of cytomegalovirus exposure and HLA in healthy donors. Study-level results: Three CMV-associated chains were confirmed in vitro to be specific for CMV antigens. One later analysis, an examination of the 120 validation repertoires, found that first-cohort TCR clusters tended to co-occur in them. Rarity characterized most TCR sequences, yet some public TCRs appeared in many donors.

Repertoires were generated with immunoSEQ multiplex PCR, while TCRdb's copy carries only in-frame clones and drops some. The sample contains approximately 100,000 clones, roughly 92% of which appear only once. The CDR3 has 16 amino acids. Germline V CDR1 and CDR2: MDHEN, SYDVKM. The V segment lost 7 bases and the J segment 3 bases; nucleotides outside the gene matches: 12. Sequenced sample: PBMCs. This chain uses TRBV28 with TRBJ2-7; 10 bases match TRBD2. This receptor was obtained from a woman aged 25 to 39 in good health and CMV-seropositive. Written as DNA, the CDR3 is TGTGCCAGCACCTCGGGGGGACTAGCGCCCAACTACGAGCAGTACTTC. Translated, it gives CASTSGGLAPNYEQYF. Filled out from reference TRBV28 and TRBJ2-7, the complete variable domain reads DVKVTQSSRYLVKRTGEKVFLECVQDMDHENMFWYRQDPGLGLRLIYFSYDVKMKEKGDIPEGYSVSREKKERFSLILESASTNQTSMYLCASTSGGLAPNYEQYFGPGTRLTVT.